The 24 T cell receptor beta chains below were found in one sample sequenced in a study of blood T cell repertoires in COVID-19. Produced via immunoSEQ multiplex PCR; TCRdb's table is partial and in-frame only. The sample shows 150,000 or so clones, roughly 84% of them seen only once. Sequenced: PBMCs or T cells enriched from blood (not recorded which). The receptors shown here come from a man aged 45-65 years who had recovered from COVID-19.

Only one count was recorded for this clone. The J gene is TRBJ1-1, the V gene TRBV6-5; TRBD1 matches 9 bases. Trimming at V came to 5 bases and at J to 7 bases, leaving 14 bases not matched to a gene. CDR3 length: 16 amino acids. Per germline, CDR1 MNHEY and CDR2 SVGAGI. This chain's CDR3 is CASSHYFDRGVSEAFF. CDR3 in DNA: TGTGCCAGCAGTCACTACTTCGACAGGGGGGTGAGTGAAGCTTTCTTT.

This clone was seen a handful of times. This sequence joins TRBV5-6 and TRBJ1-5, with TRBD1 identical over 7 bases. The CDR3 extends over 16 amino acids. Germline assignment: CDR1 SGHDT and CDR2 YYEEEE. After removal of 1 base from V and 2 bases from J, the junction contained 6 bases not matched to a gene. Here the CDR3 DNA reads TGTGCCAGCAGCTTGACAGGGGACGTTGGCAATCAGCCCCAGCATTTT. It translates to CASSLTGDVGNQPQHF.

The J gene is TRBJ1-3, the V gene TRBV29-1; 9 bases are a match to TRBD1. Germline V gene data show CDR1 as SQVTM and CDR2 as ANQGSEA. V dropped 5 bases and J dropped 4; count of bases not matched to a gene: 6. The CDR3 length is 14 residues. CDR3 bases: TGCAGCGTTAGGACAGGGGCGAGGGGAAACACCATATATTTT. This sequence encodes CSVRTGARGNTIYF.

This chain connects TRBV7-8 to TRBJ1-6, with 7 bases identical to TRBD1. Losses at the gene ends were 3 bases for V and 1 base for J; bases not matched to a gene: 6. CDR1 and CDR2 from the germline V gene are SGHVS and FQNEAQ. The CDR3 runs 17 residues. This CDR3 is CASSFETGSSYNSPLHF. In DNA, the CDR3 is TGTGCCAGCAGCTTTGAGACAGGGTCGTCCTATAATTCACCCCTCCACTTT.

The V gene is TRBV11-2, the J gene TRBJ1-3; no clear D gene. Per germline, CDR1 SGHAT and CDR2 FQNNGV. The V end lost 5 bases, the J end lost 2 bases, and 19 bases lay between the germline ends. The CDR3 has 17 residues. The CDR3 here is CASSASMHPSTGNTIYF. Here the CDR3 DNA reads TGTGCCAGCAGCGCATCGATGCACCCAAGCACTGGAAACACCATATATTTT.

V gene TRBV27 combines with J gene TRBJ2-2; 9 bases match TRBD1. Germline V gene sequence: CDR1 MNHEY, CDR2 SMNVEV (reference sequence). CDR3 length: 16 amino acids. The ends lost 5 bases at V and 4 bases at J; junction bases unmatched: 8. In DNA, the CDR3 is TGTGCCAGCAGTGAACCGGGACAGGGTCGCACCGGGGAGCTGTTTTTT. Residues: CASSEPGQGRTGELFF.

The table lists this clone with a few counts. The chain is built from TRBV5-1 and TRBJ2-7; 10 nucleotides line up with TRBD1. Germline trimming cut 3 bases from V and 5 bases from J; bases unmatched to any gene: 5. The CDR3 sequence is 14 residues long. Germline V lookup: CDR1 SGHRS, CDR2 YFSETQ. The CDR3 spells CASSSKTGGDEQYF. The CDR3 nucleotides read TGCGCCAGCAGCTCCAAGACAGGGGGCGACGAGCAGTACTTC.

The chain has TRBV5-8 and TRBJ1-3; TRBD1 agrees at 7 bases. The J segment lost 0 bases and the V segment lost 4 bases, leaving 7 bases of the junction unmatched. The CDR3 extends over 16 amino acids. Germline V gives CDR1 SGHTS, CDR2 YDEGEE. For the CDR3, the DNA is TGTGCCAGCAGCGCTGGGACAGCGAGCTCTGGAAACACCATATATTTT. It is translated as CASSAGTASSGNTIYF.

V gene TRBV18 combines with J gene TRBJ1-3; 7 bases fit TRBD1. J lost 6 bases, V lost 2 bases, and 7 bases had no gene match. The CDR3 totals 15 residues. Germline loops: CDR1 KGHSH, CDR2 LQKENI. In DNA, the CDR3 is TGTGCCAGCTCACCAATGACAGGGTCGGTAAACACCATATATTTT. It specifies CASSPMTGSVNTIYF.

The V gene is TRBV15, the J gene TRBJ1-2; TRBD1 agrees at 8 bases. The CDR3 consists of 14 residues. The V segment lost 1 base and the J segment 7 bases; nucleotides outside the gene matches: 5. The germline V gene encodes CDR1 LNHNV and CDR2 YYDKDF (reference sequence). CDR3 residues: CATSRVQGAGGYTF. The CDR3 nucleotides are TGTGCCACCAGCAGAGTTCAGGGGGCTGGTGGCTACACCTTC.

The chain is built from TRBV6-2 or TRBV6-3 and TRBJ1-6; 8 bases are shared with TRBD1. J lost 6 bases, V lost 4 bases, and 11 bases had no gene match. The CDR3 runs 17 residues. Germline CDR1 reads MNHEY; CDR2 reads SVGEGT. The DNA of the CDR3 is TGTGCCAGCAGTTTCGACCCGATGGACAGGGTTAATTCACCCCTCCACTTT. It yields the protein CASSFDPMDRVNSPLHF.

The chain employs TRBV3-1 (or the pseudogene TRBV3-2) and TRBJ2-3; 7 positions match TRBD1. This CDR3 region has 15 residues. The junction had 9 bases not matched to a gene; V was cut back by 6 bases and J by 3 bases. Germline lookup yields CDR1 LGHDT and CDR2 YNNKEL (reference sequence). The CDR3 reads CASSDRARRTDTQYF. CDR3 coding DNA: TGTGCCAGCAGTGACAGGGCCCGGCGGACAGATACGCAGTATTTT.

The V call is TRBV24-1, the J call TRBJ1-4, with TRBD1 matching 7 bases. Germline V gene sequence: CDR1 KGHDR, CDR2 SFDVKD. Losses at the gene ends were 9 bases for V and 4 bases for J; bases not matched to a gene: 10. This CDR3 has 15 amino acids. CDR3 DNA sequence: TGTGCCACCTCTGCCGGGACAGCAGATAATGAAAAACTGTTTTTT. Amino acids: CATSAGTADNEKLFF.

This chain joins TRBV27 and TRBJ2-5; D remains unclear. There are 13 residues in the CDR3. V was clipped by 5 bases and J by 1 base, with 8 bases between them. Germline CDR1 and CDR2: MNHEY and SMNVEV (reference sequence). This chain's CDR3 is CASSRRPQETQYF. In DNA form, the CDR3 reads TGTGCCAGCAGTCGCAGGCCCCAAGAGACCCAGTACTTC.

This sequence joins TRBV3-1 (or the pseudogene TRBV3-2) and TRBJ1-1; 7 bases fit TRBD1. The ends lost 3 bases at V and 0 bases at J; junction bases unmatched: 4. The CDR3 loop spans 15 amino acids. Germline values: CDR1 LGHDT, CDR2 YNNKEL (reference sequence). As DNA, the CDR3 is TGTGCCAGCAGCCACAGCGACAGGGTGAACACTGAAGCTTTCTTT. Encoded protein: CASSHSDRVNTEAFF.

This chain uses TRBV18 with TRBJ2-1, with TRBD2 matching 8 bases. V shed 5 bases, J shed 7 bases, and the junction held 7 bases outside the gene matches. CDR1 and CDR2 from the germline V gene are KGHSH and LQKENI. This CDR3 is built from 14 residues. DNA for the CDR3: TGTGCCAGCTCATCCCGGACGGGAGGGAATGAGCAGTTCTTC. This gives the protein CASSSRTGGNEQFF. Complete variable domain (other parts from reference TRBV18 and TRBJ2-1): NAGVMQNPRHLVRRRGQEARLRCSPMKGHSHVYWYRQLPEEGLKFMVYLQKENIIDESGMPKERFSAEFPKEGPSILRIQQVVRGDSAAYFCASSSRTGGNEQFFGPGTRLTVL.

The rearrangement uses TRBV10-2 and TRBJ1-4, with D possibly being TRBD1 (5 bases). V was clipped by 6 bases and J by 4 bases, with 15 bases between them. In germline, CDR1 is WSHSY, CDR2 SAAADI. The CDR3 contains 15 residues. CDR3 residues: CASSDDSRFNEKLFF. The CDR3 DNA follows: TGCGCCAGCAGCGATGACAGTAGGTTTAATGAAAAACTGTTTTTT.

The chain couples TRBV18 to TRBJ1-2; D gene ambiguous. The germline V and J ends were trimmed by 4 bases and 7 bases, with 13 bases remaining between them. Germline assignment: CDR1 KGHSH and CDR2 LQKENI. The CDR3 has 13 amino acids. CDR3 protein: CASSLIGETGYTF. The DNA of the CDR3 is TGTGCCAGCTCACTGATCGGGGAAACTGGCTACACCTTC.

The genes are TRBV5-4 and TRBJ1-2; no definite D call. V shed 4 bases and J shed 4 bases, with 14 bases lying between them. This CDR3 is 14 amino acids long. Germline V CDR1 and CDR2: SGHNT, YYREEE (reference sequence). The CDR3 region is CASSQGGVSYGYTF. CDR3 DNA: TGTGCCAGCAGCCAAGGCGGTGTCAGCTATGGCTACACCTTC. Using reference TRBV5-4 and TRBJ1-2 for the parts outside the CDR3, the full variable domain is ETGVTQSPTHLIKTRGQQVTLRCSSQSGHNTVSWYQQALGQGPQFIFQYYREEENGRGNFPPRFSGLQFPNYSSELNVNALELDDSALYLCASSQGGVSYGYTFGSGTRLTVV.

This chain connects TRBV2 to TRBJ1-2, with 10 bases identical to TRBD1. J lost 3 bases, V lost 6 bases, and 4 bases had no gene match. The germline V gene has CDR1 SNHLY and CDR2 FYNNEI. This CDR3 contains 14 residues. CDR3 DNA: TGTGCCAGCAGGTCCGGGACAGGGGACTATGGCTACACCTTC. Its protein product is CASRSGTGDYGYTF.

This clone has more than one count but fewer than ten. This rearrangement joins TRBV12-3 or TRBV12-4 to TRBJ1-5, with D perhaps matching TRBD1 (5 bases). Trimming took 4 bases from V and 8 from J, leaving 12 bases between them. The CDR3 has 13 residues. Written as DNA, the CDR3 is TGTGCCAGCAGTTCAGACAGTTACAAGCCCCAGCATTTT. Translated, it gives CASSSDSYKPQHF.

CDR3 region: CASRPKQGNSPLHF. CDR3 nucleotide sequence: TGTGCCAGTAGGCCGAAACAGGGGAATTCACCCCTCCACTTT. This chain connects TRBV19 to TRBJ1-6; 7 positions agree with TRBD1. The CDR3 is made up of 14 amino acids. Germline-derived CDR1 and CDR2 are LNHDA and SQIVND (reference sequence). V was pared by 6 bases and J by 7 bases, with 6 bases of the junction left unmatched.

The J gene is TRBJ2-2, the V gene TRBV11-3, with a weak D call TRBD2 (5 bases). The CDR3 runs to 14 residues. Trimming took 5 bases from V and 4 from J, leaving 11 bases between them. Germline CDR1 reads SGHNT; CDR2 reads YENEEA. The CDR3 DNA sequence: TGTGCCAGCAGCGAAGTTCGGGGCACCGGGGAGCTGTTTTTT. This translates into CASSEVRGTGELFF.

The chain is built from TRBV20-1 and TRBJ2-3; 12 bases align to TRBD2. From germline, CDR1 is DFQATT and CDR2 SNEGSKA (reference sequence). V gave up 3 bases and J gave up 3 bases; unmatched junction bases: 7. This CDR3 has 16 amino acids. The CDR3 here is CSASARTSGATDTQYF. CDR3 in DNA: TGCAGTGCTAGTGCCAGGACTAGCGGGGCGACAGATACGCAGTATTTT.